The 18 T cell receptor beta chains in this list originate from one sample, sequenced in a study of T cell repertoires in cytomegalovirus infection. TCRdb ran MiXCR on the reads and lists one entry per CDR3 protein. The table lists some 350,000 distinct CDR3 sequences, 25% to 30% of them singletons, with 15% to 25% in the top ten. Antigen specificity for these receptors is unknown. The source material was cultured PBMCs, sampled from culture after CMV antigen stimulation. Receptor source: a human donor in good health (CMV status not recorded). Some clones in this sample may be carry-over from other donors' samples.

The rearrangement joins TRBV7-2 to TRBJ2-7; TRBD1 or TRBD2 may be the D gene (5 bases each). The germline CDR1 and CDR2 sequences are SGHTA and FQGNSA. The length of the CDR3 is 15 residues. V was pared by 1 base and J by 4 bases, with 14 bases between. The CDR3 is CASSLGNGGWYEQYF. CDR3 in DNA: TGTGCCAGCAGCTTAGGTAATGGGGGATGGTACGAGCAGTACTTC.

This clonotype was detected only a few times. V gene TRBV19 combines with J gene TRBJ1-4; D unresolved. V was shortened by 4 bases and J by 4 bases, with 10 bases between the two germline ends. This CDR3 comprises 14 residues. The germline gives CDR1 LNHDA, CDR2 SQIVND (reference sequence). CDR3: CASSSGRFNEKLFF. The CDR3 coding sequence is TGTGCCAGTAGTAGCGGACGCTTTAATGAAAAACTGTTTTTT.

This clonotype came up a few times. This chain's CDR3 is CASSFGGGRSDEQYF. The DNA for the CDR3 is TGCGCCAGCAGCTTTGGAGGCGGGAGATCGGACGAGCAGTACTTC. The chain uses TRBV5-1 and TRBJ2-7; 7 bases map to TRBD2. Germline CDR1 and CDR2: SGHRS and YFSETQ. The CDR3 sequence is 15 residues long. Trimming took 2 bases from V and 5 from J; bases not matched to a gene: 10.

The V and J genes are TRBV6-8 and TRBJ2-3; D may be TRBD2 (5 bases). In germline, CDR1 is MNHGY, CDR2 SAAAGT. This CDR3 has 15 residues. Trimming left V 7 bases short and J 3 bases short, with 17 bases between. The CDR3 nucleotides read TGTGCCAGCAAACTAGGACCCAGTGGGACAGATACGCAGTATTTT. Amino acids: CASKLGPSGTDTQYF.

This clonotype occurred a few times. The chain couples TRBV19 to TRBJ2-1; no firm D call. This CDR3 region has 12 residues. Germline CDR1 LNHDA, CDR2 SQIVND (reference sequence). V lost 4 bases to trimming and J lost 7 bases, with 8 bases between them. CDR3 protein: CASSKLSNEQFF. In DNA form, the CDR3 reads TGTGCCAGTAGTAAGCTTTCGAATGAGCAGTTCTTC.

V and J are TRBV5-1 and TRBJ1-2; D is perhaps TRBD1 (5 bases). Trimming took 7 bases from V and 0 from J, leaving 16 bases between them. Germline V lookup: CDR1 SGHRS, CDR2 YFSETQ. CDR3 length: 15 amino acids. The CDR3, as DNA: TGCGCCAGCCAACGCGGGGGAGACTCTAACTATGGCTACACCTTC. Encoded protein: CASQRGGDSNYGYTF.

This clonotype was seen repeatedly, ten times or more. One junction end does not reproduce the germline sequence, and a read error may be involved. This chain links TRBV7-2 with TRBJ2-5; 7 positions agree with TRBD2. The CDR3 extends over 15 amino acids. The germline gives CDR1 SGHTA, CDR2 FQGNSA. In DNA, the CDR3 is TGTGCCAGCAACTTACGAGGCACGGGGGGAAAGACCCAGTACTTC. This translates into CASNLRGTGGKTQYF.

The chain joins TRBV20-1 to TRBJ2-3; D ambiguous. The V end lost 7 bases, the J end lost 2 bases, and 13 bases lay between the germline ends. This CDR3 has 13 residues. Germline V gene lookup returns CDR1 DFQATT and CDR2 SNEGSKA (reference sequence). CDR3 sequence reads: CSVRNGATDTQYF. Here the CDR3 DNA reads TGCAGTGTTCGGAACGGAGCCACAGATACGCAGTATTTT.

This clonotype was found once. A much larger clonotype is one base distant, so this may be a read error. The chain has TRBV12-3 or TRBV12-4 and TRBJ1-2; D is unresolved. The V and J ends lost 5 bases and 4 bases respectively, with 20 bases between them. The length of the CDR3 is 16 residues. The CDR3 region has the DNA TGTGCCAGCAGTCCCGTAAACAGTGGAGGCTTCTATGGCTACACCTTC. This translates into CASSPVNSGGFYGYTF.

The chain has TRBV28 and TRBJ1-2; 9 positions agree with TRBD1. The CDR3 covers 14 residues. Germline V gives CDR1 MDHEN, CDR2 SYDVKM. Trimming cost V 7 bases and J 4 bases; bases outside gene matches: 7. CDR3 amino acids: CASITGQGTYGYTF. Here the CDR3 DNA reads TGTGCCAGCATTACCGGACAGGGGACCTATGGCTACACCTTC.

The chain uses TRBV27 and TRBJ2-5; TRBD1 agrees at 9 bases. The CDR3 totals 15 residues. J was trimmed by 4 bases and V by 6 bases; bases with no gene match: 9. CDR1 and CDR2 from the germline V gene are MNHEY and SMNVEV (reference sequence). CDR3 amino acids: CASRVRDRVGETQYF. The CDR3 DNA reads TGTGCCAGCAGGGTCCGGGACAGGGTCGGAGAGACCCAGTACTTC.

The rearrangement links TRBV20-1 to TRBJ2-7; no clear D. The V and J ends lost 0 bases and 0 bases respectively, with 9 bases between them. The CDR3 length is 14 residues. The germline V gene has CDR1 DFQATT and CDR2 SNEGSKA (reference sequence). DNA of the CDR3: TGCAGTGCTAGAGATCGACCAAGCTCCTACGAGCAGTACTTC. It specifies CSARDRPSSYEQYF.

This clonotype was detected ten times or more. This sequence joins TRBV7-9 and TRBJ2-1, with D possibly matching TRBD2 (7 bases). The V gene lost 3 bases and the J gene lost 4 bases, with 19 bases spanning the gap. This CDR3 comprises 17 residues. Germline loops: CDR1 SEHNR, CDR2 FQNEAQ (reference sequence). The CDR3, as DNA: TGTGCCAGCAGCTTCATGGCGGGGGCGGGAGAGTACAATGAGCAGTTCTTC. Translated, it gives CASSFMAGAGEYNEQFF.

The chain combines TRBV12-3 or TRBV12-4 with TRBJ2-3; D may be TRBD2 (5 bases). The V end was cut by 5 bases, the J end by 1 base, with 13 bases between. The CDR3 covers 15 residues. The CDR3 sequence is CASSPGGLGTDTQYF. CDR3 bases: TGTGCCAGCAGTCCTGGAGGTTTGGGCACAGATACGCAGTATTTT.

This clonotype was recorded a few times. The V gene is TRBV11-1, the J gene TRBJ2-1; 13 positions match TRBD2. Germline CDR1 reads SGHAT; CDR2 reads FQDESV (reference sequence). The CDR3 runs to 18 residues. V shed 0 bases and J 8 bases; nucleotides not matched to a gene: 10. Written as DNA, the CDR3 is TGTGCCAGCAGCTTAGCCCCTCGGACTAGCGGGGGATTAGATGAGCAGTTCTTC. Translating it yields CASSLAPRTSGGLDEQFF.

Concerning this clonotype: The final CDR3 position lacks the conserved phenylalanine or tryptophan, pointing to a likely read error. Because the CDR3's place on the DNA is in doubt, the DNA is left out and the CDR3 is given as listed by TCRdb. The V gene is TRBV13, the J gene TRBJ1-2. Termini included, the CDR3 measures 12 amino acids. The germline gives CDR1 PRHDT, CDR2 FYEKMQ (reference sequence). CDR3 loop: CASSPGGTDLWM.

This clonotype came up a few times. The J gene is TRBJ1-2, the V gene TRBV5-4; 8 positions match TRBD1. The CDR3 length is 14 residues. The V gene's germline CDR1 is SGHNT and CDR2 YYREEE (reference sequence). The V gene end was trimmed by 0 bases and the J gene end by 6 bases; junction bases not matched to a gene: 4. CDR3 nucleotide sequence: TGTGCCAGCAGCTTGGGAGCAGGGGGCGATGGCTACACCTTC. Its protein is CASSLGAGGDGYTF.

The rearrangement joins TRBV7-1 to TRBJ2-7; unclear D gene. TRBV7-1 carries the ORF label, with uncertain function. V was shortened by 3 bases and J by 4 bases, with 7 bases between the two germline ends. The CDR3 covers 12 residues. CDR3 in amino acids: CASSSQRYEQYF. The CDR3 DNA sequence: TGTGCCAGCAGCTCTCAGAGATACGAGCAGTACTTC.